Following are 18 T cell receptor beta chains from one sample sequenced in a study of T-cell memory formation after mild COVID-19. TCRdb used MiXCR to reprocess the 5' RACE reads, holding one entry per CDR3 protein. The repertoire holds over 250,000 distinct CDR3 sequences, with 15% as singletons. The specimen sequenced was PBMCs or a T cell subset sorted from them (not recorded which). The receptors derive from a man between 18 and 35 years old who had mild COVID-19 (a few samples of this study predate the infection). Cell type and time point are not known.

This clonotype was counted ten times or more. The chain carries TRBV4-2 and TRBJ2-2, with TRBD1 identical over 7 bases. Germline CDR1 reads LGHNA; CDR2 reads YNFKEQ. The CDR3 spans 15 residues. V lost 4 bases, J lost 0 bases, and 2 bases stayed unmatched. The CDR3 here is CASSPQGSNTGELFF. The CDR3 nucleotides are TGTGCCAGCAGCCCACAGGGGTCGAACACCGGGGAGCTGTTTTTT.

The chain uses TRBV10-2 and TRBJ2-5; the D gene is possibly TRBD2 (7 bases). V lost 3 bases to trimming and J lost 10 bases, with 18 bases between them. Looked up from germline, CDR1 is WSHSY and CDR2 is SAAADI. This CDR3 spans 14 amino acids. The CDR3 DNA reads TGCGCCAGCAGTGAATCGGGGGGCGGTCGGGTCCAGTACTTC. It is translated as CASSESGGGRVQYF.

The chain links TRBV4-1 to TRBJ2-5; 10 bases align to TRBD2. V lost 1 base and J lost 5; bases outside the gene matches: 4. The CDR3 totals 15 residues. Germline CDR1 is MGHRA and CDR2 is YSYEKL. CDR3 region: CASSQALAGEETQYF. The CDR3 DNA reads as TGCGCCAGCAGCCAAGCCCTAGCGGGGGAGGAGACCCAGTACTTC.

The gene calls are TRBV28 and TRBJ2-4; 8 bases fit TRBD2. This CDR3 is built from 15 residues. Germline V lookup: CDR1 MDHEN, CDR2 SYDVKM. The ends lost 6 bases at V and 9 bases at J; junction bases unmatched: 13. The CDR3 region is CASSHSGGAQGIQYF. The CDR3 DNA follows: TGTGCCAGCAGCCACTCGGGAGGGGCCCAAGGCATTCAGTACTTC.

There are a few counts of this clonotype. The V and J genes are TRBV6-5 and TRBJ2-3; no clear D gene. CDR3 size: 15 residues. Germline V gene data show CDR1 as MNHEY and CDR2 as SVGAGI. The V end was cut by 2 bases, the J end by 2 bases, with 11 bases between. The CDR3 spells CASSYQGPLTDTQYF. For the CDR3, the DNA is TGTGCCAGCAGTTACCAAGGACCACTCACAGATACGCAGTATTTT.

This clonotype showed up just a few times. The chain has TRBV5-6 and TRBJ1-2; TRBD1 agrees at 9 bases. This CDR3 has 15 amino acids. Germline V CDR1 and CDR2: SGHDT, YYEEEE. V trimming: 1 base; J trimming: 5 bases; junction bases outside the gene matches: 6. The CDR3 nucleotides read TGTGCCAGCAGCTTGCTACCGGGACAGGGATATGGCTACACCTTC. Its translation is CASSLLPGQGYGYTF.

The chain employs TRBV5-1 and TRBJ1-1, with D tentatively TRBD1 (6 bases). From germline, CDR1 is SGHRS and CDR2 YFSETQ. V was clipped by 2 bases and J by 4 bases, with 15 bases between them. This CDR3 is built from 15 residues. The CDR3 nucleotides read TGCGCCAGCAGCTTAGAATTCGGACAGTCCACTGAAGCTTTCTTT. Its protein product is CASSLEFGQSTEAFF. The full variable domain, its missing parts supplied by reference TRBV5-1 and TRBJ1-1, is KAGVTQTPRYLIKTRGQQVTLSCSPISGHRSVSWYQQTPGQGLQFLFEYFSETQRNKGNFPGRFSGRQFSNSRSEMNVSTLELGDSALYLCASSLEFGQSTEAFFGQGTRLTVV.

This clonotype occurred a few times. V is TRBV29-1 and J is TRBJ1-1, with a tentative D call TRBD1 (6 bases). CDR1 and CDR2 from the germline V gene are SQVTM and ANQGSEA. Trimming stripped 8 bases from V and 5 bases from J, with 18 bases between. This CDR3 is built from 13 residues. CDR3 residues: CSTWGTGRTEAFF. In DNA, the CDR3 is TGCAGCACGTGGGGTACAGGGCGAACTGAAGCTTTCTTT. Together with reference TRBV29-1 and TRBJ1-1, the CDR3 gives the full variable domain: SAVISQKPSRDICQRGTSLTIQCQVDSQVTMMFWYRQQPGQSLTLIATANQGSEATYESGFVIDKFPISRPNLTFSTLTVSNMSPEDSSIYLCSTWGTGRTEAFFGQGTRLTVV.

This clonotype was detected a few times. The chain combines TRBV5-1 with TRBJ1-1; the D is unclear. The CDR3 is 14 amino acids. CDR1 and CDR2 from the germline V gene are SGHRS and YFSETQ. V shed 1 base and J shed 0 bases, with 7 bases lying between them. The CDR3 region is CASSLFAVNTEAFF. Here the CDR3 DNA reads TGCGCCAGCAGCTTGTTTGCGGTGAACACTGAAGCTTTCTTT.

The chain uses TRBV15 and TRBJ2-1; D call uncertain. This CDR3 is built from 13 residues. Per germline, CDR1 LNHNV and CDR2 YYDKDF (reference sequence). Trimming cost V 0 bases and J 8 bases, with 8 bases left between them. The CDR3 is CATSRDLGYEQFF. The CDR3 DNA is TGTGCCACCAGCAGAGATCTGGGCTATGAGCAGTTCTTC.

The V gene is TRBV6-5, the J gene TRBJ1-2; D is undetermined. The V end was cut by 5 bases, the J end by 0 bases, with 7 bases between. The length of the CDR3 is 13 residues. The germline V gene encodes CDR1 MNHEY and CDR2 SVGAGI. The CDR3 reads CASSAKANYGYTF. CDR3 in DNA: TGTGCCAGCAGTGCGAAAGCTAACTATGGCTACACCTTC.

This chain connects TRBV28 to TRBJ1-2; 7 nucleotides align to TRBD1. CDR3 size: 14 residues. Per germline, CDR1 MDHEN and CDR2 SYDVKM. Trimming cost V 4 bases and J 0 bases; bases outside gene matches: 2. Here the CDR3 reads CASSSGQSNYGYTF. CDR3 DNA: TGTGCCAGCAGTTCGGGACAGTCTAACTATGGCTACACCTTC.

In its sample, this clonotype was seen many times. V and J are TRBV6-5 and TRBJ2-1; D remains unclear. This CDR3 is built from 15 residues. V shed 0 bases and J shed 3 bases, with 9 bases lying between them. CDR1 is MNHEY and CDR2 is SVGAGI in the germline V gene. CDR3 nucleotides: TGTGCCAGCAGTTACTCGCGACCAGGCTACAATGAGCAGTTCTTC. Its protein is CASSYSRPGYNEQFF.

This clonotype was counted only a few times. V usage is TRBV5-4 and J usage is TRBJ2-1, with TRBD2 identical over 8 bases. Germline CDR1 SGHNT, CDR2 YYREEE (reference sequence). V shed 3 bases and J 5 bases; nucleotides not matched to a gene: 4. The CDR3 sequence is 14 residues long. The CDR3 DNA follows: TGTGCCAGCAGCTGGGTAGCGGGGAACAATGAGCAGTTCTTC. This encodes CASSWVAGNNEQFF.

This clonotype was seen a handful of times. The CDR3 sequence: CASSERTGNTGELFF. As DNA, the CDR3 is TGTGCCAGCAGCGAACGGACAGGGAACACCGGGGAGCTGTTTTTT. The chain couples TRBV9 to TRBJ2-2; 7 nucleotides match TRBD1. Germline V gene lookup returns CDR1 SGDLS and CDR2 YYNGEE. The V and J ends lost 3 bases and 1 base, in that order; junction bases with no gene match: 3. There are 15 residues in the CDR3.

This clonotype was counted between two and nine times. The rearrangement joins TRBV5-6 to TRBJ2-7, with TRBD2 identical over 7 bases. The CDR3 consists of 14 residues. Per the germline V gene, CDR1 is SGHDT and CDR2 is YYEEEE. J gave up 3 bases and V 4 bases, and 7 bases lay outside the gene matches. The CDR3 reads CASSSGTGRYEQYV. CDR3 coding DNA: TGTGCCAGCAGCAGCGGGACTGGACGCTACGAGCAGTACGTC.

This chain links TRBV3-1 with TRBJ1-1; D unclear. This CDR3 spans 13 amino acids. Trimming shortened V by 1 base and J by 5 bases, and 8 bases separated the two germline ends. The germline CDR1 and CDR2 sequences are LGHDT and YNNKEL (reference sequence). CDR3 region: CASSQVGWTEAFF. CDR3 coding DNA: TGTGCCAGCAGCCAAGTGGGGTGGACTGAAGCTTTCTTT.

This chain connects TRBV7-2 to TRBJ1-1; D call uncertain. Trimming pared 5 bases from V and 11 bases from J, leaving 18 bases between. The V gene's germline CDR1 is SGHTA and CDR2 FQGNSA. CDR3 size: 13 residues. CDR3 DNA: TGTGCCAGCAGCACCACTTATGGGCTTGCGGCTTTCTTT. Protein sequence: CASSTTYGLAAFF. Together with reference TRBV7-2 and TRBJ1-1, the CDR3 gives the full variable domain: GAGVSQSPSNKVTEKGKDVELRCDPISGHTALYWYRQSLGQGLEFLIYFQGNSAPDKSGLPSDRFSAERTGGSVSTLTIQRTQQEDSAVYLCASSTTYGLAAFFGQGTRLTVV.